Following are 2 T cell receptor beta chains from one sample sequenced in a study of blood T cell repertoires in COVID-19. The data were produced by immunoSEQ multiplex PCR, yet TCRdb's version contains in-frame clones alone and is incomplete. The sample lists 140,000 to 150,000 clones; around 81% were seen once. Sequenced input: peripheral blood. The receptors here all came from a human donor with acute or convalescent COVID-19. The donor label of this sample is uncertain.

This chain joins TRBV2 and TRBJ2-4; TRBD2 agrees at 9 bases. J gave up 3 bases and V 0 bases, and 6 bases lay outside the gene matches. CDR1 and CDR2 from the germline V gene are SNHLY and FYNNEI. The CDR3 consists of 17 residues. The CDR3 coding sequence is TGTGCCAGCAGTGAAGCGCGGGGGGGTATAGGCAAAAACATTCAGTACTTC. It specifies CASSEARGGIGKNIQYF.

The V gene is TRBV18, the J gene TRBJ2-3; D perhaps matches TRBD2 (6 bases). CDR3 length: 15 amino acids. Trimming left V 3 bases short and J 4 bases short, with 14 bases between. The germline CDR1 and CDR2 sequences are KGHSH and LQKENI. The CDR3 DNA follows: TGTGCCAGCTCACCCAGTTACTGGGGGGCAGATACGCAGTATTTT. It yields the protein CASSPSYWGADTQYF.